This TCR beta chain was identified in a study of shared clonotypes between healthy human individuals. General study findings and limits: With a handful of donors compared, around 5.4% of naive CD4 clonotypes were shared.

Genomic DNA per cell subset filled all wells of several immunoSEQ plates. Profiled with immunoSEQ multiplex PCR; TCRdb holds only in-frame clones, not every one. The sample contains 300,000 to 400,000 clones, around 87% of which appear only once. The CDR3 length is 16 residues. Germline V gives CDR1 SNHLY, CDR2 FYNNEI. Between the trimmed V and J ends, which lost 6 bases and 6 bases, there was a span of 23 bases. In the case of this clone: The antigen is not known.

This chain links TRBV2 with TRBJ1-2; D is unclear. Sequenced sample: memory CD8+ T cells sorted from blood. Stated subset: CD45RO+ cells pooled with CCR7-negative TemRA cells. This clonotype was obtained from a young man in good health. CDR3 in DNA: TGTGCCAGCAGCCCCCGATCTGAGGGAGGTGTAAATGGCTACACCTTC. Residues: CASSPRSEGGVNGYTF.